This T cell receptor (beta chain) emerged from a study of beta chain features in type 1 diabetes. General study results and limits: Type 1 diabetes patients had moderately but significantly shorter TCRB CDR3s in all four CD4+ subsets. More deletions and fewer insertions at VDJ junctions were seen in type 1 diabetes patients.

The investigators reverse transcribed all of the isolated RNA, so they sequenced expressed TCRB transcripts. Only in-frame clones appear in the TCRdb table, and some are missing; sequencing was by immunoSEQ multiplex PCR. This sample yields around 600,000 clones, of which around 12% are seen a single time; more than 0.1% belongs to the top ten. Each population that was sorted was more than 98% pure. Germline V lookup: CDR1 KGHSH, CDR2 LQKENI. The CDR3 totals 14 residues. Trimming removed 3 bases from V and 5 bases from J, with 14 bases in between. Turning to this clone: As yet, its antigen is unknown.

What was sequenced was naive CD4+ T cells from blood. This receptor was obtained from a man aged 30-40 years with type 1 diabetes. The rearrangement uses TRBV18 and TRBJ2-7; D tentatively reads TRBD1 or TRBD2 (5 bases each). As DNA, the CDR3 is TGTGCCAGCTCACCGTCCGGGCAGGGACACGAGCAGTACTTC. Encoded protein: CASSPSGQGHEQYF.